A selection of T cell receptor beta chains follows, all from one sample in a study of blood T cell repertoires in COVID-19. The table came from immunoSEQ multiplex PCR; TCRdb's copy has only in-frame clones and leaves some out. The table includes around 450,000 clones, roughly 90% detected once. The sample consisted of PBMCs or T cells enriched from blood (not recorded which). The receptors shown here come from a woman aged 18-29 years who had recovered from COVID-19. The CDR3 runs from the conserved cysteine through the conserved F or W. D genes are given only for firm matches. A row's size may be missing; if present it is once, few, many or a size class.

j_call | v_call | d_call | clone_size | cdr3_aa | cdr3_nt
TRBJ1-6 | TRBV3-1/TRBV3-2 | TRBD1 | - | CASSRQGANSPLHF | TGTGCCAGCAGCCGACAGGGGGCAAATTCACCCCTCCACTTT
TRBJ1-2 | TRBV5-1 | - | once | CASSPDRPNYGYTF | TGCGCCAGCAGCCCCGACAGGCCTAACTATGGCTACACCTTC
TRBJ1-4 | TRBV19 | - | - | CASSEGVEANEKLFF | TGTGCCAGTAGCGAGGGCGTGGAAGCTAATGAAAAACTGTTTTTT
TRBJ2-7 | TRBV4-1 | - | - | CASRRSGSSYEQYF | TGCGCCAGCAGACGAAGTGGCAGCTCCTACGAGCAGTACTTC
TRBJ1-2 | TRBV28 | TRBD1 | - | CASRQGSDGYTF | TGTGCCAGCAGACAGGGGAGTGATGGCTACACCTTC
TRBJ2-7 | TRBV3-1/TRBV3-2 | - | - | CASSPELLPHYEQYF | TGTGCCAGCAGCCCGGAGCTCTTGCCCCACTACGAGCAGTACTTC
TRBJ2-4 | TRBV20-1 | TRBD2 | - | CSAVGGNIQYF | TGCAGTGCGGTGGGGGGGAACATTCAGTACTTC
TRBJ2-3 | TRBV9 | - | - | CASSLEPGDTQYF | TGTGCCAGCAGCCTAGAACCGGGAGATACGCAGTATTTT
TRBJ2-1 | TRBV28 | - | - | CASSLPDSDNEQFF | TGTGCCAGCAGCCTACCGGATAGCGACAATGAGCAGTTCTTC
TRBJ1-2 | TRBV7-2 | TRBD1 | - | CASSLGATGTGYTF | TGTGCCAGCAGCTTAGGCGCGACAGGGACGGGCTACACCTTC
TRBJ1-4 | TRBV4-1 | - | - | CASSQLDSPSTNEKLFF | TGCGCCAGCAGCCAACTCGACAGCCCGTCAACTAATGAAAAACTGTTTTTT
TRBJ2-3 | TRBV7-2 | TRBD2 | - | CASSPNRIAGGRGDTQYF | TGTGCCAGCAGCCCGAACCGTATAGCGGGGGGGCGAGGAGATACGCAGTATTTT
TRBJ1-2 | TRBV19 | TRBD1 | - | CASKKGADYGYTF | TGTGCCAGTAAAAAGGGGGCCGACTATGGCTACACCTTC
TRBJ1-1 | TRBV5-4 | - | - | CASSFGGWSEAFF | TGTGCCAGCAGCTTCGGGGGGTGGTCTGAAGCTTTCTTT
TRBJ2-1 | TRBV29-1 | - | - | CSVGETDSYNEQFF | TGCAGCGTTGGGGAAACGGACAGTTACAATGAGCAGTTCTTC
TRBJ2-5 | TRBV9 | TRBD2 | - | CASSVDGSGGVQETQYF | TGTGCCAGCAGCGTAGATGGTAGCGGGGGAGTCCAAGAGACCCAGTACTTC
TRBJ1-2 | TRBV7-9 | - | - | CASSFTDNSYGYTF | TGTGCCAGCAGCTTCACCGACAACAGCTATGGCTACACCTTC
TRBJ1-2 | TRBV5-1 | - | - | CASSFDSGVGYTF | TGCGCCAGCAGCTTTGACAGCGGGGTTGGCTACACCTTC
TRBJ1-3 | TRBV9 | TRBD1 | - | CASSGGTGSSGNTIYF | TGTGCCAGCAGCGGGGGGACAGGGTCCTCTGGAAACACCATATATTTT
TRBJ2-3 | TRBV5-5 | - | - | CASSLGGLSTDTQYF | TGTGCCAGCAGCTTAGGTGGACTTAGCACAGATACGCAGTATTTT
TRBJ2-1 | TRBV10-1 | - | - | CASSESLGGQLLF | TGCGCCAGCAGTGAGTCGTTAGGAGGACAGCTTCTCTTC
TRBJ1-1 | TRBV7-3 | - | once | CASSLKLFSPSTEAFF | TGTGCCAGCAGCTTAAAATTATTCTCCCCGTCCACTGAAGCTTTCTTT
TRBJ2-3 | TRBV11-2 | - | - | CASRATDTQYF | TGTGCCAGCAGGGCTACAGATACGCAGTATTTT
TRBJ2-5 | TRBV9 | TRBD1 | few | CASSVGQGEGETQYF | TGTGCCAGCAGCGTCGGACAGGGGGAAGGGGAGACCCAGTACTTC
TRBJ2-5 | TRBV7-2 | TRBD2 | - | CASSSQLGGQETQYF | TGTGCCAGCAGCTCCCAGCTGGGGGGGCAAGAGACCCAGTACTTC
TRBJ2-7 | TRBV11-2 | - | - | CASSLDVGSGEQYF | TGTGCCAGCAGCTTAGATGTAGGTTCGGGTGAGCAGTACTTC
TRBJ2-1 | TRBV14 | - | once | CASSHLGGGNEQFF | TGTGCCAGCAGCCACCTAGGGGGGGGGAATGAGCAGTTCTTC
TRBJ1-1 | TRBV11-2 | - | - | CASSLGQLNTEAFF | TGTGCCAGCAGCTTAGGACAGCTGAACACTGAAGCTTTCTTT
TRBJ2-3 | TRBV6-5 | TRBD2 | - | CATRLAGTDTQYF | TGTGCCACCAGACTAGCGGGCACAGATACGCAGTATTTT
TRBJ1-1 | TRBV11-2 | TRBD1 | - | CASSTWTGGGTEAFF | TGTGCCAGCAGCACCTGGACAGGGGGAGGTACTGAAGCTTTCTTT
TRBJ2-4 | TRBV6-1 | TRBD1 | - | CASSEPGQGKNIQYF | TGTGCCAGCAGTGAACCCGGACAGGGGAAAAACATTCAGTACTTC
TRBJ1-2 | TRBV10-1 | TRBD1 | - | CASSPDRRSGYTF | TGCGCCAGCTCCCCGGACAGGCGTTCCGGCTACACCTTC
TRBJ1-4 | TRBV19 | - | - | CASTPGGAGNEKLFF | TGTGCCAGTACCCCCGGTGGAGCGGGGAATGAAAAACTGTTTTTT
TRBJ1-1 | TRBV3-1/TRBV3-2 | - | - | CASGEGAEAFF | TGTGCCAGCGGCGAGGGGGCTGAAGCTTTCTTT
TRBJ1-1 | TRBV19 | - | once | CASTSRGRPLEAFF | TGTGCCAGTACCAGTAGGGGCAGGCCCCTAGAAGCTTTCTTT
TRBJ2-5 | TRBV3-1/TRBV3-2 | TRBD2 | - | CASSQDYSGGAAKTQYF | TGTGCCAGCAGCCAAGATTATAGCGGGGGGGCCGCTAAGACCCAGTACTTC
TRBJ1-5 | TRBV5-1 | - | - | CASSLDSNSNQPQHF | TGCGCCAGCAGCTTGGACAGTAATAGCAATCAGCCCCAGCATTTT
TRBJ2-2 | TRBV27 | - | once | CASSFDSYTGELFF | TGTGCCAGCAGTTTCGACAGCTACACCGGGGAGCTGTTTTTT
TRBJ2-1 | TRBV11-2 | - | - | CASRSYNEQFF | TGTGCCAGCAGGTCGTACAATGAGCAGTTCTTC
TRBJ2-2 | TRBV27 | - | - | CASSLGPNTGELFF | TGTGCCAGCAGTTTGGGGCCTAACACCGGGGAGCTGTTTTTT
TRBJ1-5 | TRBV4-1 | - | - | CASSQEGALREQPQHF | TGCGCCAGCAGCCAAGAAGGGGCCCTAAGAGAGCAGCCCCAGCATTTT
TRBJ2-1 | TRBV9 | - | - | CASSVDGGGGSGEQFF | TGTGCCAGCAGCGTAGATGGCGGGGGCGGTTCAGGTGAGCAGTTCTTC
TRBJ1-1 | TRBV7-8 | TRBD1 | - | CASSLGYRGITEAFF | TGTGCCAGCAGCTTAGGGTACAGGGGGATCACTGAAGCTTTCTTT
TRBJ1-1 | TRBV7-3 | TRBD1 | - | CASSLTVMDRVATEAFF | TGTGCCAGCAGCTTAACCGTAATGGACAGGGTTGCCACTGAAGCTTTCTTT
TRBJ2-1 | TRBV2 | - | - | CAGQLASYNEQFF | TGTGCCGGCCAGCTAGCGAGCTACAATGAGCAGTTCTTC
TRBJ1-1 | TRBV5-4 | TRBD1 | - | CASRTGSPLMNTEAFF | TGTGCCAGCAGGACAGGGAGCCCGTTAATGAACACTGAAGCTTTCTTT
TRBJ2-1 | TRBV7-3 | - | - | CASSPSGQNYNEQFF | TGTGCCAGCAGCCCTAGCGGACAGAACTACAATGAGCAGTTCTTC
TRBJ2-4 | TRBV9 | - | - | CASSDGPRWQGNRQYF | TGTGCCAGCAGCGACGGACCTCGGTGGCAGGGGAATAGGCAGTACTTC
TRBJ2-1 | TRBV27 | - | once | CASSLKSGPTQFF | TGTGCCAGCAGTTTAAAGAGCGGACCTACTCAGTTCTTC
TRBJ1-3 | TRBV6-5 | - | - | CASSPVPGNTIYF | TGTGCCAGCAGCCCGGTACCTGGAAACACCATATATTTT
TRBJ2-1 | TRBV5-1 | - | - | CASSLGPAYNEQFF | TGCGCCAGCAGCTTGGGCCCGGCCTACAATGAGCAGTTCTTC